This T cell receptor beta chain comes out of a study of OX40 agonist ivuxolimab in advanced cancers. For the study at large: The patients got ivuxolimab, which is an agonistic anti-OX40 (CD134) antibody. The study, taken as a whole, reports: In general, CD8+ T cells held more expanded clones than CD4+ did, on average. Some patients without response likewise showed low normalized clonal expansion. No antigen was identified for the clonally expanded peripheral T cells.

On this clone: Its antigen is not identified.

The assay was immunoSEQ multiplex PCR, and TCRdb's table has in-frame clones only and misses some. Of around 56,000 clones detected, approximately 91% appear once; the ten largest clones hold around 10%. Trimming took off 0 bases at V and 0 bases at J, with 13 bases between the two ends. The CDR3 covers 17 residues. Germline-derived CDR1 and CDR2 are SGDLS and YYNGEE. This sequence was found in an adult with an advanced solid tumor such as melanoma, head and neck, liver or kidney cancer. The chain carries TRBV9 and TRBJ2-1; tentative D call: TRBD2 (5 bases). The specimen comprised CD4+ or CD8+ T cells sorted from blood, sampled in a trial of the OX40 agonist ivuxolimab. CDR3: CASSVVGGLGSYNEQFF. Written as DNA, the CDR3 is TGTGCCAGCAGCGTAGTTGGAGGATTGGGCTCCTACAATGAGCAGTTCTTC.